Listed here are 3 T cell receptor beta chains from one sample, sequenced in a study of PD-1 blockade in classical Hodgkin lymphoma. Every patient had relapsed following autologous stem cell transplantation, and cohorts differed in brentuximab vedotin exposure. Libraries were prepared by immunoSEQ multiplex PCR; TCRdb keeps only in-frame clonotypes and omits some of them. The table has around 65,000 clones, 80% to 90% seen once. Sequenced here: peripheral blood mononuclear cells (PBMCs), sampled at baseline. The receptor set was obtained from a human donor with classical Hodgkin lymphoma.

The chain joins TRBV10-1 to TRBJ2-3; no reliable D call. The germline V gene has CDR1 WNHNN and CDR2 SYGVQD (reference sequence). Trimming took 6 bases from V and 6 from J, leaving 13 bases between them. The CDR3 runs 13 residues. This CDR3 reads CASSRTPPDTQYF. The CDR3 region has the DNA TGCGCCAGCAGCCGAACTCCGCCCGATACGCAGTATTTT.

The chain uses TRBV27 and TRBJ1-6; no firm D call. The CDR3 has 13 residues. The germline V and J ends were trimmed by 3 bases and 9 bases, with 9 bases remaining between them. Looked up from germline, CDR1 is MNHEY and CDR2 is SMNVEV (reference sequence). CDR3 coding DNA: TGTGCCAGCAGTTTCGGAGGAAGTTCACCCCTCCACTTT. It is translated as CASSFGGSSPLHF.

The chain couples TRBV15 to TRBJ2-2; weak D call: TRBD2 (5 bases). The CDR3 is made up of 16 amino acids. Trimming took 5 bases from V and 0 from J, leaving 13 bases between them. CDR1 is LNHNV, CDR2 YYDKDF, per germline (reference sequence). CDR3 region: CATSHEGDTNTGELFF. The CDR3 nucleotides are TGTGCCACCAGCCATGAGGGCGATACGAACACCGGGGAGCTGTTTTTT.